A single sample gave rise to the 21 T cell receptor beta chains below, sequenced in a study of shared clonotypes between healthy human individuals (dated by TCRdb to about 2020). The receptor library was made with the immunoSEQ multiplex PCR assay. Not all clones reach the TCRdb copy of this immuneACCESS table, which keeps in-frame sequences only. Checked studies attribute under half of the gap to unresolved V genes and leave the rest unexplained. The sample contains millions of clones, about 95% of them found a single time. The ten largest clonotypes hold under 0.15% of the sample. What was sequenced was naive CD4+ T cells sorted from blood. Read against the paper, the sample's cell subset or site label means: CD45RA+ positively selected. These receptors were obtained from a man aged 18 to 35 in good health.

A remark on this clone: The same CDR3 also results from other DNA sequences found in this sample. This chain connects TRBV18 to TRBJ2-7, with D unresolved. Trimming cost V 2 bases and J 1 base, with 3 bases left between them. Germline loops: CDR1 KGHSH, CDR2 LQKENI. The CDR3 sequence is 12 residues long. The CDR3 DNA follows: TGTGCCAGCTCACCAGGGTCCTACGAGCAGTACTTC. Residues: CASSPGSYEQYF.

The genes are TRBV5-4 and TRBJ1-4; D ambiguous. In germline, CDR1 is SGHNT, CDR2 YYREEE (reference sequence). V dropped 0 bases and J dropped 5 bases, with 11 bases sitting between them. The CDR3 is 15 amino acids. The CDR3 loop is CASSLDSAVNEKLFF. The CDR3 DNA follows: TGTGCCAGCAGCTTGGACTCGGCGGTCAATGAAAAACTGTTTTTT.

This clone appeared once. CDR3 sequence reads: CASSEAGGGTDTQYF. The CDR3 coding sequence is TGTGCCAGCAGTGAAGCAGGGGGGGGCACAGATACGCAGTATTTT. The chain has TRBV2 and TRBJ2-3, with D maybe TRBD2 (7 bases). V lost 0 bases to trimming and J lost 1 base, with 8 bases between them. CDR1 is SNHLY, CDR2 FYNNEI, per germline. This CDR3 comprises 15 residues.

The chain uses TRBV29-1 and TRBJ1-1; possible D gene TRBD1, 5 bases. V was trimmed by 2 bases and J by 0 bases, leaving 10 bases between them. The CDR3 consists of 14 residues. Germline loops: CDR1 SQVTM, CDR2 ANQGSEA. The CDR3 region is CSVELGGLNTEAFF. CDR3 sequence (DNA): TGCAGCGTTGAATTGGGGGGATTGAACACTGAAGCTTTCTTT.

V and J are TRBV7-8 and TRBJ1-4; D call uncertain. The CDR3 spans 14 residues. Trimming pared 1 base from V and 3 bases from J, leaving 6 bases between. The germline V gene has CDR1 SGHVS and CDR2 FQNEAQ. The DNA for the CDR3 is TGTGCCAGCAGCTTAGTTGTGGCTAATGAAAAACTGTTTTTT. Translation gives CASSLVVANEKLFF.

The chain couples TRBV5-5 to TRBJ1-6, with a tentative D call TRBD1 (6 bases). Trimming took 0 bases from V and 2 from J, leaving 9 bases between them. The germline CDR1 and CDR2 sequences are SGHKS and YYEKEE (reference sequence). The CDR3 runs 16 residues. The CDR3 loop is CASSLEGTTYNSPLHF. Here the CDR3 DNA reads TGTGCCAGCAGCTTGGAGGGGACAACCTATAATTCACCCCTCCACTTT.

The chain has TRBV6-1 and TRBJ1-5, with 12 bases that match TRBD1. Germline assignment: CDR1 MNHNS and CDR2 SASEGT. CDR3 length equals 18 residues. Trimming took 0 bases from V and 6 from J; bases not matched to a gene: 9. The DNA for the CDR3 is TGTGCCAGCAGTGAAGCTGGGACAGGGGGCGCGGTGGGTCAGCCCCAGCATTTT. Translating gives CASSEAGTGGAVGQPQHF.

V and J are TRBV19 and TRBJ1-3; D possibly corresponds to TRBD1 (6 bases). Germline V gene data show CDR1 as LNHDA and CDR2 as SQIVND (reference sequence). The CDR3 totals 15 residues. Trimming stripped 8 bases from V and 0 bases from J, with 14 bases between. CDR3 region: CASADSGSSGNTIYF. CDR3 bases: TGTGCCAGTGCGGACAGCGGAAGCTCTGGAAACACCATATATTTT.

The V gene is TRBV18, the J gene TRBJ1-2, with TRBD1 as a possible D gene (6 bases). CDR3 size: 14 residues. V lost 3 bases, J lost 6 bases, and 14 bases lay in between. Germline values: CDR1 KGHSH, CDR2 LQKENI. CDR3 DNA: TGTGCCAGCTCACCCTTGGACAGTTCGAATGGCTACACCTTC. It yields the protein CASSPLDSSNGYTF. Using reference TRBV18 and TRBJ1-2 for the parts outside the CDR3, the full variable domain is NAGVMQNPRHLVRRRGQEARLRCSPMKGHSHVYWYRQLPEEGLKFMVYLQKENIIDESGMPKERFSAEFPKEGPSILRIQQVVRGDSAAYFCASSPLDSSNGYTFGSGTRLTVV.

The chain joins TRBV4-1 to TRBJ1-3, with a tentative D call TRBD1 (6 bases). V was shortened by 0 bases and J by 1 base, with 7 bases between the two germline ends. Germline V CDR1 and CDR2: MGHRA, YSYEKL. The CDR3 is made up of 15 amino acids. In DNA, the CDR3 is TGCGCCAGCAGCCAAGAAGGGGGTTCTGGAAACACCATATATTTT. This gives the protein CASSQEGGSGNTIYF.

V gene TRBV10-1 combines with J gene TRBJ2-5; 12 positions match TRBD1. The ends lost 6 bases at V and 5 bases at J; junction bases unmatched: 7. Germline V gene sequence: CDR1 WNHNN, CDR2 SYGVQD (reference sequence). The CDR3 loop spans 15 amino acids. DNA for the CDR3: TGCGCCAGCAGCCCCGGGACAGGGGGCCAGGAGACCCAGTACTTC. Translation: CASSPGTGGQETQYF.

This clone was found once. The chain combines TRBV7-2 with TRBJ2-5, with 7 bases aligning to TRBD1. This CDR3 is 15 amino acids long. J was trimmed by 5 bases and V by 1 base; bases with no gene match: 7. CDR1 is SGHTA, CDR2 FQGNSA, per germline. The CDR3 DNA reads as TGTGCCAGCAGCTTAGTTTGGGACAGAGAGGAGACCCAGTACTTC. Its protein product is CASSLVWDREETQYF.

The J gene is TRBJ2-1, the V gene TRBV4-3, with D tentatively TRBD1 (6 bases). This CDR3 is built from 15 residues. V lost 0 bases, J lost 5 bases, and 11 bases lay in between. CDR1 LGHNA and CDR2 YSLEER come from the germline V gene. CDR3 residues: CASSQDWTVNNEQFF. The CDR3 region has the DNA TGCGCCAGCAGCCAAGATTGGACAGTAAACAATGAGCAGTTCTTC.

The rearrangement joins TRBV19 to TRBJ1-2; TRBD1 aligns across 9 bases. Unmatched junction bases numbered 4, after V lost 6 bases and J lost 5 bases. The CDR3 spans 13 residues. Per germline, CDR1 LNHDA and CDR2 SQIVND (reference sequence). CDR3 loop: CASRDRGAYGYTF. As DNA, the CDR3 is TGTGCCAGTAGGGACAGGGGTGCTTATGGCTACACCTTC.

The chain has TRBV5-1 and TRBJ2-1; 7 bases align to TRBD2. The V and J ends lost 2 bases and 0 bases, in that order; junction bases with no gene match: 8. The CDR3 covers 17 residues. CDR1 and CDR2 (germline): SGHRS, YFSETQ. DNA for the CDR3: TGCGCCAGCAGCTTCCACTTAGCGGGCAGCTCCTACAATGAGCAGTTCTTC. It translates to CASSFHLAGSSYNEQFF.

Turning to this clone: The same CDR3 can be traced to other DNA sequences in this sample. This chain connects TRBV5-4 to TRBJ2-1; the D is unclear. This CDR3 has 12 residues. The germline V gene encodes CDR1 SGHNT and CDR2 YYREEE (reference sequence). The V and J ends lost 4 bases and 3 bases respectively, with 5 bases between them. The CDR3 DNA follows: TGTGCCAGCAGCCAAGGCTACAATGAGCAGTTCTTC. This translates into CASSQGYNEQFF.

The chain has TRBV23-1 and TRBJ2-7; no clear D gene. TRBV23-1 is an ORF; its function is uncertain. Trimming took off 8 bases at V and 5 bases at J, with 22 bases between the two ends. CDR3 length: 15 residues. The CDR3 is CASGLGSTKVDEQYF. The DNA for the CDR3 is TGCGCCAGCGGCCTGGGGTCCACGAAGGTCGACGAGCAGTACTTC.

Regarding this clone: The identical CDR3 is also encoded by other nucleotide sequences in the sample. The CDR3 sequence: CASSRTGGLYEQYF. The CDR3 DNA reads TGTGCCAGCAGCCGGACAGGGGGCCTTTACGAGCAGTACTTC. V gene TRBV6-5 combines with J gene TRBJ2-7; TRBD1 matches at 11 bases. This CDR3 comprises 14 residues. The trim removed 6 bases at V and 4 bases at J, leaving 5 bases unmatched. In germline, CDR1 is MNHEY, CDR2 SVGAGI.

The CDR3 DNA reads TGTGCCAGCAGCCAATTACGACGGGACAGATCCTACGAGCAGTACTTC. Amino acid sequence: CASSQLRRDRSYEQYF. This rearrangement joins TRBV7-4 to TRBJ2-7; 7 nucleotides agree with TRBD1. J lost 1 base, V lost 5 bases, and 11 bases had no gene match. CDR1 is SGHVT, CDR2 SQSDAQ, per germline. The CDR3 is made up of 16 amino acids.

The V call is TRBV29-1, the J call TRBJ2-3; possibly TRBD2 for D (5 bases). V shed 4 bases and J shed 2 bases, with 10 bases lying between them. From germline, CDR1 is SQVTM and CDR2 ANQGSEA. The CDR3 loop spans 13 amino acids. CDR3 sequence: CSVAEGTTDTQYF. The CDR3 DNA reads TGCAGCGTTGCAGAGGGAACCACAGATACGCAGTATTTT.

This chain uses TRBV7-9 with TRBJ1-1; D is undetermined. V gave up 3 bases and J gave up 5 bases, with 10 bases separating them. This CDR3 comprises 13 residues. Germline V lookup: CDR1 SEHNR, CDR2 FQNEAQ (reference sequence). The CDR3 nucleotides read TGTGCCAGCAGCTTGGCCCTACGAACTGAAGCTTTCTTT. The encoded protein is CASSLALRTEAFF.